Each of the 2 T cell receptor beta chains below was sequenced from the same sample in a study of blood T cell repertoires in COVID-19. The data were produced by immunoSEQ multiplex PCR, yet TCRdb's version contains in-frame clones alone and is incomplete. The table includes roughly 380,000 clones, about 88% detected once. The sample consisted of peripheral blood. These TCRs come from a woman aged 40 to 55 with COVID-19, enrolled during active disease.

The chain has TRBV4-1 and TRBJ1-1; tentative D call: TRBD1 (6 bases). CDR3 length: 13 amino acids. Germline values: CDR1 MGHRA, CDR2 YSYEKL. V was trimmed by 7 bases and J by 3 bases, leaving 12 bases between them. The CDR3 loop reads CASNYRTDTEAFF. The CDR3 bases are TGCGCCAGCAACTACCGGACAGACACTGAAGCTTTCTTT.

The chain couples TRBV7-6 to TRBJ1-5; TRBD1 matches 8 bases. CDR1 is SGHVS and CDR2 is FNYEAQ in the germline V gene. V dropped 1 base and J dropped 6; count of bases not matched to a gene: 5. The CDR3 spans 15 residues. The CDR3 loop is CASSLEIGQGQPQHF. The CDR3 nucleotides are TGTGCCAGCAGCTTAGAGATCGGACAGGGTCAGCCCCAGCATTTT.